This T cell receptor (beta chain) was sequenced in a study of CD8+ T cells in alopecia areata. Study findings and constraints: Relative to normal scalp, lesional scalp, especially alopecia totalis/universalis, showed higher clonality.

Following RNA extraction, reverse transcription yielded cDNA that acted as the sequencing template. Profiled with immunoSEQ multiplex PCR; TCRdb holds only in-frame clones, not every one. Of roughly 190,000 clones in the sample, approximately 61% were seen once. This clone was recorded a few times. The antigen remains unidentified. Treatment denoted: oral pan-JAK inhibitor, 5-10 mg twice daily. The V segment lost 4 bases and the J segment 2 bases; nucleotides outside the gene matches: 7. Germline CDR1 and CDR2: SGHRS and YFSETQ. The CDR3 is 15 residues long. The specimen comprised CD4+ T cells sorted from blood, sampled at week 24, from a patient treated with tofacitinib. The rearrangement uses TRBV5-1 and TRBJ1-1; 8 bases match TRBD1. The sequence came from a human donor with alopecia areata. The CDR3: CASSPGQAENTEAFF. As DNA, the CDR3 is TGCGCCAGCAGCCCGGGACAGGCTGAAAACACTGAAGCTTTCTTT.